This T cell receptor (beta chain) was sequenced for a study of CD8+ T cells in alopecia areata. Study information: Once tofacitinib had been taken for 6 to 18 months, 6 months off drug followed.

Study-wide results and limits: In scalp and blood, many expanded lesional clones persisted during tofacitinib. Clonality exceeded that of normal scalp in lesional scalp, most notably in alopecia totalis/universalis.

This clone was found a few times. The target antigen is unknown. The germline V gene has CDR1 SGHDT and CDR2 YYEEEE. Trimming stripped 1 base from V and 2 bases from J, with 8 bases between. The CDR3 extends over 14 amino acids. Investigators isolated RNA and reverse transcribed it into cDNA to act as the sequencing template. Assay used: immunoSEQ multiplex PCR; TCRdb lists only in-frame clones, some missing. The sample gives about 180,000 clones, around 51% of which show up once; around 10% is in the top ten. Noted treatment: oral pan-JAK inhibitor, 5-10 mg twice daily. The chain couples TRBV5-6 to TRBJ2-3, with D hard to call. This sequence was found in a human donor with alopecia areata. Specimen: CD8+ T cells sorted from blood, collected around week 53, from a patient treated with tofacitinib. In DNA, the CDR3 is TGTGCCAGCAGCTTGAAGGTCCTCACAGATACGCAGTATTTT. Translation: CASSLKVLTDTQYF.